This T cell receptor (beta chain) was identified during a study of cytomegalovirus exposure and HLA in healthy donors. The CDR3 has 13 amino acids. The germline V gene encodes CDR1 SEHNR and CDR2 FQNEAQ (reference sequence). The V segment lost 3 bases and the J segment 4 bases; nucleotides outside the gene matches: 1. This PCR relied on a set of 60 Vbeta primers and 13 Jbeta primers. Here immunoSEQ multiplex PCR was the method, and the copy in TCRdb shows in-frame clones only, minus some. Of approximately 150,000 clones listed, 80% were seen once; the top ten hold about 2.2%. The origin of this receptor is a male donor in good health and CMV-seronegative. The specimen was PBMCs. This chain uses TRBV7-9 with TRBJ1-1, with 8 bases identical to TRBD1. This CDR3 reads CASSFRGRTEAFF. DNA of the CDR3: TGTGCCAGCAGCTTCAGGGGGCGCACTGAAGCTTTCTTT. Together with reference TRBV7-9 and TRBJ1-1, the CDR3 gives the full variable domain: DTGVSQNPRHKITKRGQNVTFRCDPISEHNRLYWYRQTLGQGPEFLTYFQNEAQLEKSRLLSDRFSAERPKGSFSTLEIQRTEQGDSAMYLCASSFRGRTEAFFGQGTRLTVV.